This passage covers 20 T cell receptor beta chains from one sample sequenced in a study of T-cell reconstitution after alpha-beta-depleted transplantation in children (dated by TCRdb to between 2015 and 2016). Library preparation was by PCR. Sequencing took place on an Illumina HiSeq 2500. TCR library preparation used molecular barcoding, with unique molecular identifiers applied to normalize quantification of the TCRbeta repertoire. TCRdb ran its own pipeline on the public reads, namely fastp trimming at Q25 and MiXCR clone calling, and kept in-frame beta chains. Every CDR3 protein is listed once, alongside the most common genes and DNA of its rows. This sample comprises 490,000 or so distinct CDR3 sequences, roughly 10% of them detected only once. Jointly, the top ten make up 2% to 2.5% of the sample. In the paper's terms, the treatment or condition label means: allogeneic hematopoietic cell transplantation with graft depleted of TCRalphabeta T cells and CD19 B cells.

Sequences were derived from PBMCs, sampled before TCRalphabeta/CD19-depleted stem cell transplant. Receptors originate from a child aged 2 to 15 with inherited bone marrow failure, due to receive a stem cell transplant.

This clonotype was counted at least ten times. V usage is TRBV12-3 or TRBV12-4 and J usage is TRBJ2-3; perhaps TRBD2 as D (6 bases). CDR3 length equals 15 residues. Between the trimmed V and J ends, which lost 0 bases and 2 bases, there was a span of 9 bases. For the CDR3, the DNA is TGTGCCAGCAGTTTAGCGGGGACTTTCACAGATACGCAGTATTTT. Translation gives CASSLAGTFTDTQYF.

This clonotype was detected ten times or more. This chain joins TRBV29-1 and TRBJ2-4; D is uncertain. Deletions cut 7 bases from V and 0 bases from J, with 13 bases between. The CDR3 loop spans 14 amino acids. Germline CDR1 is SQVTM and CDR2 is ANQGSEA. The CDR3 is CSAKGTLAKNIQYF. The CDR3 region has the DNA TGCAGCGCCAAGGGAACCTTAGCCAAAAACATTCAGTACTTC.

This clonotype was counted many times. The chain links TRBV5-1 to TRBJ2-5, with TRBD1 matching over 8 bases. V lost 3 bases, J lost 5 bases, and 9 bases stayed unmatched. In germline, CDR1 is SGHRS, CDR2 YFSETQ. This CDR3 region has 15 residues. The CDR3 DNA follows: TGCGCCAGCAGCTACGGACAGGGCCAAGGGGAGACCCAGTACTTC. It specifies CASSYGQGQGETQYF.

The sample holds many counts of this clonotype. The chain combines TRBV7-9 with TRBJ1-2; TRBD1 agrees at 7 bases. With V trimmed by 5 bases and J by 5 bases, 11 bases remained unmatched. The CDR3 sequence is 15 residues long. Germline V CDR1 and CDR2: SEHNR, FQNEAQ (reference sequence). The CDR3 reads CASSRMGQLKYGYTF. In DNA, the CDR3 is TGTGCCAGCAGCCGGATGGGACAGCTTAAGTATGGCTACACCTTC. Together with reference TRBV7-9 and TRBJ1-2, the CDR3 gives the full variable domain: DTGVSQNPRHKITKRGQNVTFRCDPISEHNRLYWYRQTLGQGPEFLTYFQNEAQLEKSRLLSDRFSAERPKGSFSTLEIQRTEQGDSAMYLCASSRMGQLKYGYTFGSGTRLTVV.

In its sample, this clonotype was seen many times. This chain links TRBV7-2 with TRBJ2-7; no definite D call. This CDR3 region has 14 residues. Between the trimmed V and J ends, which lost 7 bases and 0 bases, there was a span of 13 bases. Per the germline V gene, CDR1 is SGHTA and CDR2 is FQGNSA. CDR3 in DNA: TGTGCCAGCACTCCCTTTGGCGGCTCCTACGAGCAGTACTTC. Its translation is CASTPFGGSYEQYF.

Worth noting for this clonotype: A junction end diverges from the germline sequence, so it may reflect a read error. The rearrangement uses TRBV19 and TRBJ2-4, with 9 bases identical to TRBD1. There are 13 residues in the CDR3. Germline values: CDR1 LNHDA, CDR2 SQIVND (reference sequence). The CDR3 here is CASSSQGTGLLDF. The CDR3 DNA follows: TGTGCCAGTAGTTCCCAAGGGACAGGGTTATTGGACTTC. Variable domain in full (rest from reference TRBV19 and TRBJ2-4): DGGITQSPKYLFRKEGQNVTLSCEQNLNHDAMYWYRQDPGQGLRLIYYSQIVNDFQKGDIAEGYSVSREKKESFPLTVTSAQKNPTAFYLCASSSQGTGLLDFGAGTRLSVL.

This clonotype was observed a handful of times. The chain recombines TRBV10-3 with TRBJ2-5; D perhaps matches TRBD1 (6 bases). The CDR3 runs 15 residues. CDR1 ENHRY and CDR2 SYGVKD come from the germline V gene. V was cut by 6 bases and J by 2 bases, with 16 bases left in between. CDR3: CAISSNEGVQETQYF. DNA of the CDR3: TGTGCCATCAGCTCCAATGAGGGGGTTCAAGAGACCCAGTACTTC.

This clonotype was detected ten times or more. J is TRBJ1-2 and V is TRBV5-1; the D gene is possibly TRBD1 (6 bases). CDR3 size: 14 residues. Germline loops: CDR1 SGHRS, CDR2 YFSETQ. Trimming took 0 bases from V and 3 from J, leaving 9 bases between them. CDR3 amino acids: CASSLDREDYGYTF. The CDR3 DNA sequence: TGCGCCAGCAGCTTGGACAGGGAAGACTATGGCTACACCTTC.

The chain is built from TRBV6-1 and TRBJ2-1; D might be TRBD2 (6 bases). This CDR3 has 11 amino acids. The V end was cut by 4 bases, the J end by 10 bases, with 8 bases between. CDR1 is MNHNS, CDR2 SASEGT, per germline. The CDR3 reads CASSGLGEQFF. For the CDR3, the DNA is TGTGCCAGCAGTGGACTAGGAGAGCAGTTCTTC.

This clonotype has a count of ten or more. The gene calls are TRBV5-1 and TRBJ2-7; the D is unclear. V was cut by 0 bases and J by 3 bases, with 10 bases left in between. Germline CDR1 SGHRS, CDR2 YFSETQ. The CDR3 consists of 14 residues. Written as DNA, the CDR3 is TGCGCCAGCAGCTTGGGTTCGTACGGCTACGAGCAGTACTTC. Translated, it gives CASSLGSYGYEQYF.

This clonotype was seen many times. This chain uses TRBV7-2 with TRBJ1-2, with D perhaps TRBD1 (5 bases). V lost 5 bases and J lost 4, with 23 bases in between. Germline V lookup: CDR1 SGHTA, CDR2 FQGNSA. The CDR3 contains 17 residues. The CDR3 here is CASSRDRTGDRGYGYTF. As DNA, the CDR3 is TGTGCCAGCAGCCGGGATAGAACGGGGGATCGGGGCTATGGCTACACCTTC. The full variable domain, with the rest looked up from reference TRBV7-2 and TRBJ1-2, is GAGVSQSPSNKVTEKGKDVELRCDPISGHTALYWYRQSLGQGLEFLIYFQGNSAPDKSGLPSDRFSAERTGGSVSTLTIQRTQQEDSAVYLCASSRDRTGDRGYGYTFGSGTRLTVV.

This clonotype was recorded at least ten times. This CDR3 reads CASSLVSSAGELFF. The CDR3 DNA reads TGTGCCAGCAGCTTAGTTTCCTCGGCCGGGGAGCTGTTTTTT. The chain uses TRBV7-2 and TRBJ2-2, with D unclear. Germline loops: CDR1 SGHTA, CDR2 FQGNSA. The V gene lost 1 base and the J gene lost 6 bases, with 9 bases spanning the gap. This CDR3 has 14 amino acids.

This clonotype was detected ten times or more. The rearrangement links TRBV20-1 to TRBJ2-7, with D possibly being TRBD2 (6 bases). Germline CDR1 DFQATT, CDR2 SNEGSKA (reference sequence). The CDR3 totals 12 residues. V shed 7 bases and J shed 2 bases, with 12 bases lying between them. This CDR3 reads CSGGDGPYEQYF. CDR3 nucleotides: TGCAGTGGGGGGGACGGACCCTACGAGCAGTACTTC.

The CDR3: CASSPPEQGVGKNIQYF. The CDR3 DNA reads TGTGCCAGCAGTCCACCGGAGCAAGGAGTGGGCAAAAACATTCAGTACTTC. The chain combines TRBV28 with TRBJ2-4; no reliable D call. CDR1 is MDHEN and CDR2 is SYDVKM in the germline V gene. Trimming shortened V by 5 bases and J by 3 bases, and 20 bases separated the two germline ends. There are 17 residues in the CDR3.

This clonotype was picked up many times. Here the CDR3 reads CASVSPGHYEQYF. In DNA, the CDR3 is TGTGCCAGCGTCTCCCCGGGACACTACGAGCAGTACTTC. The rearrangement uses TRBV6-6 and TRBJ2-7, with a weak D call TRBD1 (6 bases). Trimming stripped 8 bases from V and 3 bases from J, with 14 bases between. Germline CDR1 MNHNY, CDR2 SVGAGI (reference sequence). This CDR3 has 13 amino acids.

This clonotype was recorded many times. The J gene is TRBJ1-1, the V gene TRBV7-2; the match to TRBD1 covers 8 bases. The CDR3 runs 14 residues. The junction had 8 bases not matched to a gene; V was cut back by 4 bases and J by 7 bases. Germline loops: CDR1 SGHTA, CDR2 FQGNSA. This chain's CDR3 is CASSSRTGIGEAFF. In DNA, the CDR3 is TGTGCCAGCAGCTCCCGGACAGGGATAGGTGAAGCTTTCTTT.

This clonotype was picked up many times. The rearrangement joins TRBV4-1 to TRBJ1-6; TRBD1 aligns across 8 bases. V was clipped by 3 bases and J by 10 bases; unmatched bases: 5. Per germline, CDR1 MGHRA and CDR2 YSYEKL. The CDR3 runs 14 residues. CDR3 DNA sequence: TGCGCCAGCAGCCACGGACAGGGCGGCTCACCCCTCCACTTT. Protein sequence: CASSHGQGGSPLHF.

This clonotype was seen at least ten times. The chain is built from TRBV4-1 and TRBJ2-7; D is possibly TRBD2 (8 bases). V was pared by 3 bases and J by 5 bases, with 26 bases between. The CDR3 has 18 residues. Per the germline V gene, CDR1 is MGHRA and CDR2 is YSYEKL. The CDR3 DNA sequence: TGCGCCAGCAGCCACCCAAAGGGGGCAGCGGGAGTGGTCCACGAGCAGTACTTC. This gives the protein CASSHPKGAAGVVHEQYF.

The rearrangement uses TRBV20-1 and TRBJ1-1, with no clear D. CDR1 is DFQATT, CDR2 SNEGSKA, per germline (reference sequence). This CDR3 has 12 residues. V shed 3 bases and J shed 6 bases, with 11 bases lying between them. This CDR3 reads CSARLEGPEAFF. The CDR3 nucleotides read TGCAGTGCTAGGCTTGAGGGCCCTGAAGCTTTCTTT.

This clonotype was observed at least ten times. The chain couples TRBV29-1 to TRBJ1-2; 9 bases are a match to TRBD1. CDR3 length: 13 residues. CDR1 and CDR2 (germline): SQVTM, ANQGSEA. V lost 6 bases, J lost 6 bases, and 8 bases stayed unmatched. CDR3 DNA: TGCAGCGTGAACAGGGGGCTGTGGGATGGCTACACCTTC. It encodes CSVNRGLWDGYTF.